This T cell receptor beta chain comes out of a study of glioma-infiltrating T cells. General study points: Very few CDR3 sequences were shared between tissue and blood. Tissue-blood divergence was below expectation in non-neoplastic patients, above in gliomas.

In its sample, this clonotype was seen a few times. The antigen is undetermined. The iRepertoire nested amplicon-rescue multiplex PCR amplified TCR alpha and beta CDR3s from RNA. Tissue mRNA or PBMC total RNA, about 90-450 ng, went into one-step reverse transcription and amplification. TCRdb re-called the multiplex PCR reads with MiXCR, one entry per CDR3 protein. The sample consists of approximately 130,000 distinct CDR3 sequences, approximately 24% of them appearing once. V dropped 2 bases and J dropped 11; count of bases not matched to a gene: 14. From germline, CDR1 is MGHRA and CDR2 YSYEKL. The CDR3 runs to 15 residues.

The sequence came from a human donor with low-grade glioma or glioblastoma, undergoing nonglioma brain surgery, or in good health (not recorded which). The V call is TRBV4-1, the J call TRBJ1-1; 7 positions match TRBD1. The material sequenced was glioma tissue, nonneoplastic brain tissue, or PBMCs (not recorded which). The DNA for the CDR3 is TGCGCCAGCAGCCAAACCGGGACAGTGGGGTGGATGGCTTTCTTT. It encodes CASSQTGTVGWMAFF.